These T cell receptor beta chains were read from a single sample in a study of cytomegalovirus exposure and HLA in healthy donors. Assay used: immunoSEQ multiplex PCR; TCRdb lists only in-frame clones, some missing. The data show roughly 190,000 clones, about four fifths seen once. What was sequenced was PBMCs. The receptors come from a man in his late teens or twenties in good health and CMV-seronegative. CDR3s include the opening cysteine and the closing phenylalanine or tryptophan. The order of the fields is CDR3 length, V gene, CDR3 protein.

>13|TRBV15
CATSRDMTGDDFF
>11|TRBV9
CASSATYEQYF
>14|TRBV15
CATRNRGQTDAQYF
>18|TRBV12-5
CASGFPVGTGDSNQPQHF
>12|TRBV29-1
CSVEQMNTEAFF
>13|TRBV30
CAWSPNSPDTQYF
>13|TRBV6-6
CASSYLEALDAFF
>15|TRBV4-3
CASSQDRVGNYGYTF
>16|TRBV7-9
CASNDRESVSGNTIYF
>16|TRBV2
CASTPPFRTPRDEQYF
>17|TRBV7-2
CASSRRTSGSSDNEQFF
>11|TRBV11-2
CASSSPGGQYF